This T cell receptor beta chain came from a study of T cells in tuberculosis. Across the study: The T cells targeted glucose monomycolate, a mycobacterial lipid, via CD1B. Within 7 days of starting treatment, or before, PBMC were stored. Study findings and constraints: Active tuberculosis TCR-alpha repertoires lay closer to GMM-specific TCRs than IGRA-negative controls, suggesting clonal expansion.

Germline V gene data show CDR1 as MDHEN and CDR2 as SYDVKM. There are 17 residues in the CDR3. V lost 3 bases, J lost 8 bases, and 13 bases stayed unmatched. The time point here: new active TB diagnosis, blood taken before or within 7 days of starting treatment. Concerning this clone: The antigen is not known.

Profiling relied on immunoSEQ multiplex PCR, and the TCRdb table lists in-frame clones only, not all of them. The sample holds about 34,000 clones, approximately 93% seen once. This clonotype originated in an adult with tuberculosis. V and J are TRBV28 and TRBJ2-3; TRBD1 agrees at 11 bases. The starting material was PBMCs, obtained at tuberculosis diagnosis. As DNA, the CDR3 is TGTGCCAGCAGTTTCCGCCCCCGGACAGGGGGCCAAGGTACGCAGTATTTT. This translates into CASSFRPRTGGQGTQYF.